This TCR beta chain was sequenced during a study of neoadjuvant anti-PD-1 for oral cavity cancer. Study context: Patients without progression got a fourth dose around day 43.

PBMC libraries mostly used roughly 500 ng of input genomic DNA, with six replicates per sample. The assay was immunoSEQ multiplex PCR, and TCRdb's table has in-frame clones only and misses some. The table lists roughly 15,000 clones, roughly 74% of them singletons. Notes on the study in general: After neoadjuvant nivolumab, PBMC T cell clonality was significantly higher in non-responders than responders. Treg/Th17 ratio rose with pretreatment blood and fell with post-treatment tumor TCRbeta clonality.

Concerning this clone itself: Its antigen is still unknown.

Germline CDR1 SQVTM, CDR2 ANQGSEA. The CDR3 contains 13 residues. The germline V and J ends were trimmed by 3 bases and 9 bases, with 15 bases remaining between them. Documented time point: after neoadjuvant nivolumab, at surgical resection. Sequences were derived from PBMCs, sampled after nivolumab (anti-PD-1) treatment. The chain is built from TRBV29-1 and TRBJ2-1; possible D gene TRBD2, 7 bases. The sequence derives from a person between 40 and 85 years old with oral cavity squamous cell carcinoma. CDR3: CSVEGGQGVEQFF. The CDR3 nucleotides read TGCAGCGTTGAGGGGGGGCAGGGAGTTGAGCAGTTCTTC.